This TCR beta chain comes out of a study of cytomegalovirus exposure and HLA in healthy donors. Study-level background: Of several hundred genotyped donors, around 84% clustered with self-reported Caucasian donors. General observations from the study: Later on, an analysis found that several of the most significant clusters appeared to be linked to common viral pathogens, which included parvovirus B19. In a later analysis, compared with equally common non-associated chains, HLA-associated beta chains were more expanded. TCR beta sequences reportedly predicted most subjects' HLA-A and HLA-B alleles accurately.

A word on this clone: Its cognate antigen is unknown.

V lost 5 bases, J lost 2 bases, and 7 bases lay in between. The CDR3 sequence is 14 residues long. CDR1 and CDR2 (germline): MNHNS, SASEGT. PCR involved 60 Vbeta and 13 Jbeta primers. Profiling relied on immunoSEQ multiplex PCR, and the TCRdb table lists in-frame clones only, not all of them. The data show over 130,000 clones, around 65% seen once. Sequenced input: PBMCs. This TCR was sampled from a male donor in good health and CMV-seronegative. The V gene is TRBV6-1, the J gene TRBJ1-6, with a tentative D call TRBD1 (5 bases). The CDR3 reads CASSQGAYNSPLHF. CDR3 nucleotide sequence: TGTGCCAGCAGTCAGGGCGCCTATAATTCACCCCTCCACTTT.